This T cell receptor beta chain was profiled in a study of blood T cell repertoires in COVID-19. This clone was detected only once. The repertoire was sequenced with immunoSEQ multiplex PCR; TCRdb's copy has only in-frame clones and lacks some. The sample records approximately 140,000 clones, roughly 84% being singletons. Looked up from germline, CDR1 is MNHEY and CDR2 is SMNVEV (reference sequence). The CDR3 spans 15 residues. Germline trimming cut 5 bases from V and 2 bases from J; bases unmatched to any gene: 8. The sequencing input was PBMCs or T cells enriched from blood (not recorded which). The sequence was collected from a man aged 45-65 years in a cohort exposed to, infected with or recovered from COVID-19 (not recorded which). V gene TRBV27 combines with J gene TRBJ2-7; TRBD2 agrees at 8 bases. The DNA for the CDR3 is TGTGCCAGCAGTCTAGCGGGCCCGGTGCCCTACGAGCAGTACTTC. Translated: CASSLAGPVPYEQYF.